A single sample gave rise to the 28 T cell receptor beta chains below, sequenced in a study of T cells after yellow fever vaccination. TCRdb processed the 5' RACE reads anew with MiXCR; each CDR3 protein has one entry. The sample records 60,000 to 85,000 distinct CDR3 sequences, approximately 7% being singletons. Sequencing was performed on CD8+ T cells sorted from PBMCs, taken 35 to 50 days after the first yellow fever vaccination. These receptors all stem from a man younger than 30 who received the YFV17D yellow fever vaccine.

The chain recombines TRBV7-9 with TRBJ1-1; D uncertain. V was shortened by 3 bases and J by 2 bases, with 7 bases between the two germline ends. The CDR3 spans 13 residues. Germline-derived CDR1 and CDR2 are SEHNR and FQNEAQ (reference sequence). The CDR3 loop reads CASSFILNTEAFF. The CDR3 nucleotides are TGTGCCAGCAGCTTTATCCTTAACACTGAAGCTTTCTTT.

This clonotype appeared many times. The chain joins TRBV5-1 to TRBJ2-3; weak D call: TRBD2 (5 bases). The CDR3 has 15 residues. Germline lookup yields CDR1 SGHRS and CDR2 YFSETQ. Trimming pared 4 bases from V and 6 bases from J, leaving 18 bases between. As DNA, the CDR3 is TGCGCCAGCAGCACCGGACTTTCAGCGAGCGATACGCAGTATTTT. This encodes CASSTGLSASDTQYF.

This clonotype was counted between two and nine times. The chain uses TRBV28 and TRBJ1-1; D not certain. Germline CDR1 and CDR2: MDHEN and SYDVKM. The CDR3 extends over 14 amino acids. Trimming removed 3 bases at V and 7 bases at J, with 15 bases between. The CDR3 DNA sequence: TGTGCCAGCAGTTTTCTACGGGGTAGTAGTGAAGCTTTCTTT. Protein product: CASSFLRGSSEAFF.

This clonotype was seen at least ten times. The J gene is TRBJ2-3, the V gene TRBV12-3 or TRBV12-4; D not certain. CDR3 length: 11 residues. V was shortened by 6 bases and J by 8 bases, with 9 bases between the two germline ends. As DNA, the CDR3 is TGTGCCAGCAGCCTCCTAGGTACGCAGTATTTT. This encodes CASSLLGTQYF.

This clonotype came up many times. The V call is TRBV7-9, the J call TRBJ2-7; 7 nucleotides agree with TRBD1. The CDR3 covers 15 residues. CDR1 and CDR2 (germline): SEHNR, FQNEAQ (reference sequence). Trimming at V came to 2 bases and at J to 4 bases, leaving 8 bases not matched to a gene. The CDR3 nucleotides are TGTGCCAGCAGCTTACCCGGACAGGCAGAATACGAGCAGTACTTC. Translation gives CASSLPGQAEYEQYF.

The chain recombines TRBV7-2 with TRBJ1-1; weak D call: TRBD1 (5 bases). The V gene lost 7 bases and the J gene lost 1 base, with 13 bases spanning the gap. The CDR3 is 14 residues long. Germline V gene data show CDR1 as SGHTA and CDR2 as FQGNSA. CDR3 nucleotide sequence: TGTGCCAGCACCATAGGGGCAGAGAACACTGAAGCTTTCTTT. This sequence encodes CASTIGAENTEAFF.

This clonotype was observed many times. The CDR3 protein is CANVRGTGDEQYF. The DNA for the CDR3 is TGTGCCAATGTGAGGGGGACCGGGGACGAGCAGTACTTC. The chain couples TRBV2 to TRBJ2-7; tentatively, D is TRBD1 (6 bases). CDR1 SNHLY and CDR2 FYNNEI come from the germline V gene. With 10 bases removed from V and 5 bases from J, the gap between germline ends came to 18 bases. The CDR3 runs to 13 residues.

This clonotype was seen many times. The gene calls are TRBV3-1 and TRBJ2-3; 14 positions agree with TRBD2. Trimming took 5 bases from V and 7 from J; bases not matched to a gene: 8. The germline V gene has CDR1 LGHDT and CDR2 YNNKEL (reference sequence). The CDR3 runs 16 residues. The CDR3 DNA is TGTGCCAGCAGCATCAGACTAGCGGGAGGGACACATACGCAGTATTTT. Its translation: CASSIRLAGGTHTQYF.

Only a few counts were recorded for this clonotype. The J gene is TRBJ1-1, the V gene TRBV12-3 or TRBV12-4; a possible D gene is TRBD1 (6 bases). The CDR3 sequence is 14 residues long. The germline V and J ends were trimmed by 5 bases and 2 bases, with 12 bases remaining between them. CDR3 in DNA: TGTGCCAGCAGTCCGGACAGACAAAACACTGAAGCTTTCTTT. It yields the protein CASSPDRQNTEAFF.

This clonotype occurred many times. The rearrangement uses TRBV27 and TRBJ2-3; 10 positions match TRBD1. The CDR3 extends over 16 amino acids. CDR1 is MNHEY, CDR2 SMNVEV, per germline (reference sequence). The V and J ends lost 5 bases and 6 bases, in that order; junction bases with no gene match: 11. The CDR3 nucleotides are TGTGCCAGCAGTCACCGGACAGGGGGGGTTGGGGATACGCAGTATTTT. This gives the protein CASSHRTGGVGDTQYF.

On this clonotype: Just one base apart from a much larger clone, this may be a read error. The chain joins TRBV4-1 to TRBJ2-6, with a weak D call TRBD1 (6 bases). CDR3 size: 21 residues. CDR1 and CDR2 (germline): MGHRA, YSYEKL. Trimming took off 0 bases at V and 0 bases at J, with 21 bases between the two ends. The CDR3 reads CASSQEGTNLRPHSGANVLTF. In DNA form, the CDR3 reads TGCGCCAGCAGCCAAGAGGGGACAAACCTTCGCCCCCACTCTGGGGCCAACGTCCTGACTTTC.

This clonotype was counted ten times or more. V usage is TRBV12-3 or TRBV12-4 and J usage is TRBJ1-5; D not resolved. Trimming took 8 bases from V and 9 from J, leaving 14 bases between them. The CDR3 loop spans 12 amino acids. CDR3: CASLIGEGPQHF. For the CDR3, the DNA is TGTGCCAGCCTCATCGGGGAAGGGCCCCAGCATTTT.

The CDR3 protein is CASSLDLGSGETQYF. DNA of the CDR3: TGTGCCAGCAGCTTAGATTTGGGTAGCGGGGAGACCCAGTACTTC. The chain is built from TRBV7-2 and TRBJ2-5; TRBD2 matches at 7 bases. This CDR3 is built from 15 residues. The V and J ends lost 1 base and 5 bases, in that order; junction bases with no gene match: 7. The germline gives CDR1 SGHTA, CDR2 FQGNSA.

This clonotype has ten or more counts. V usage is TRBV4-2 and J usage is TRBJ2-3; 8 nucleotides agree with TRBD2. Trimming cost V 0 bases and J 4 bases; bases outside gene matches: 6. The CDR3 has 16 residues. Germline CDR1 reads LGHNA; CDR2 reads YNFKEQ. Here the CDR3 reads CASSQDMSGGADTQYF. The DNA for the CDR3 is TGTGCCAGCAGCCAAGATATGAGCGGGGGAGCAGATACGCAGTATTTT.

This clonotype was recorded many times. CDR3 coding DNA: TGCAGTGTTCCGACTAGCGGGGGGGAAAACATTCAGTACTTC. Residues: CSVPTSGGENIQYF. The J gene is TRBJ2-4, the V gene TRBV20-1; 14 bases fit TRBD2. There are 14 residues in the CDR3. Losses at the gene ends were 7 bases for V and 5 bases for J; bases not matched to a gene: 4. The V gene's germline CDR1 is DFQATT and CDR2 SNEGSKA (reference sequence).

This clonotype was counted at least ten times. This rearrangement joins TRBV6-6 to TRBJ1-5; D is undetermined. V was clipped by 11 bases and J by 0 bases, with 11 bases between them. Germline V gene sequence: CDR1 MNHNY, CDR2 SVGAGI (reference sequence). The CDR3 covers 13 residues. The CDR3 protein is CAAGIYSNQPQHF. The CDR3, as DNA: TGTGCCGCGGGAATATATAGCAATCAGCCCCAGCATTTT.

Many counts were recorded for this clonotype. V usage is TRBV29-1 and J usage is TRBJ1-1; D ambiguous. Germline values: CDR1 SQVTM, CDR2 ANQGSEA. The CDR3 is made up of 12 amino acids. Trimming left V 3 bases short and J 3 bases short, with 8 bases between. CDR3 coding DNA: TGCAGCGTTGATCCACAGCACACTGAAGCTTTCTTT. Translated: CSVDPQHTEAFF.

This clonotype has a handful of counts. The chain links TRBV29-1 to TRBJ2-5; 9 bases agree with TRBD2. The trim removed 7 bases at V and 5 bases at J, leaving 17 bases unmatched. The germline CDR1 and CDR2 sequences are SQVTM and ANQGSEA. There are 16 residues in the CDR3. This CDR3 is CSANGAAGGRWETQYF. CDR3 sequence (DNA): TGCAGCGCCAACGGCGCAGCGGGGGGCCGATGGGAGACCCAGTACTTC.

This clonotype was picked up a small number of times. The V gene is TRBV5-4, the J gene TRBJ1-2; TRBD1 matches at 7 bases. From germline, CDR1 is SGHNT and CDR2 YYREEE (reference sequence). V shed 2 bases, J shed 4 bases, and the junction held 2 bases outside the gene matches. The CDR3 runs 13 residues. CDR3 sequence reads: CASSFQGGYGYTF. The DNA of the CDR3 is TGTGCCAGCAGCTTTCAGGGGGGCTATGGCTACACCTTC. The variable domain in full, completed from reference TRBV5-4 and TRBJ1-2, reads ETGVTQSPTHLIKTRGQQVTLRCSSQSGHNTVSWYQQALGQGPQFIFQYYREEENGRGNFPPRFSGLQFPNYSSELNVNALELDDSALYLCASSFQGGYGYTFGSGTRLTVV.

V usage is TRBV12-3 or TRBV12-4 and J usage is TRBJ2-4; a possible D gene is TRBD2 (7 bases). The V gene lost 2 bases and the J gene lost 11 bases, with 19 bases spanning the gap. The CDR3 runs to 15 residues. DNA of the CDR3: TGTGCCAGCAGTTTAAAGGGGGGGCTAAAAAGTCTTCAGTACTTC. This encodes CASSLKGGLKSLQYF.

The chain joins TRBV4-2 to TRBJ1-2; D not resolved. V was clipped by 1 base and J by 1 base, with 7 bases between them. There are 14 residues in the CDR3. Germline values: CDR1 LGHNA, CDR2 YNFKEQ. CDR3 coding DNA: TGTGCCAGCAGCCAAGGGTCCGGTAACTATGGCTACACCTTC. It encodes CASSQGSGNYGYTF.

This clonotype was recorded many times. The gene calls are TRBV5-5 and TRBJ2-1, with 8 bases fitting TRBD1. V lost 0 bases to trimming and J lost 4 bases; unmatched junction nucleotides: 9. The CDR3 spans 17 residues. CDR1 and CDR2 (germline): SGHKS, YYEKEE (reference sequence). CDR3 protein: CASSLAVGQGAYNEQFF. CDR3 bases: TGTGCCAGCAGCTTGGCTGTAGGGCAGGGGGCATACAATGAGCAGTTCTTC.

This clonotype was observed many times. The chain combines TRBV12-3 or TRBV12-4 with TRBJ1-4; a possible D gene is TRBD1 (5 bases). The CDR3 consists of 14 residues. Trimming stripped 3 bases from V and 3 bases from J, with 8 bases between. The CDR3 reads CASSFAGSNEKLFF. DNA for the CDR3: TGTGCCAGCAGTTTTGCAGGGTCTAATGAAAAACTGTTTTTT.

This clonotype appeared a few times. The rearrangement joins TRBV6-5 to TRBJ2-1; maybe TRBD1 (6 bases). This CDR3 contains 15 residues. V shed 4 bases and J shed 3 bases, with 13 bases lying between them. Looked up from germline, CDR1 is MNHEY and CDR2 is SVGAGI. The CDR3 nucleotides read TGTGCCAGCAGTTCCCTAATAGGGGGCTACAATGAGCAGTTCTTC. Translation: CASSSLIGGYNEQFF.

The CDR3 here is CASSVAPGELLETQYF. The CDR3 DNA reads TGTGCCAGCAGCGTAGCTCCCGGGGAACTATTAGAGACCCAGTACTTC. The J gene is TRBJ2-5, the V gene TRBV9; maybe TRBD2 (5 bases). CDR1 is SGDLS, CDR2 YYNGEE, per germline. V was pared by 0 bases and J by 4 bases, with 16 bases between. This CDR3 has 16 amino acids.

This clonotype has ten or more counts. The V and J genes are TRBV7-2 and TRBJ2-1, with D possibly being TRBD1 or TRBD2 (5 bases each). The length of the CDR3 is 16 residues. The germline V gene encodes CDR1 SGHTA and CDR2 FQGNSA. Trimming removed 8 bases from V and 8 bases from J, with 25 bases in between. The CDR3 loop reads CASPPTLGVARDEQFF. CDR3 nucleotide sequence: TGTGCCAGCCCCCCAACCCTGGGGGTCGCCCGGGATGAGCAGTTCTTC. Complete variable domain (other parts from reference TRBV7-2 and TRBJ2-1): GAGVSQSPSNKVTEKGKDVELRCDPISGHTALYWYRQSLGQGLEFLIYFQGNSAPDKSGLPSDRFSAERTGGSVSTLTIQRTQQEDSAVYLCASPPTLGVARDEQFFGPGTRLTVL.

This clonotype was recorded at least ten times. This chain connects TRBV4-2 to TRBJ2-1; either TRBD1 or TRBD2 may supply D (5 bases each). Deletions cut 3 bases from V and 13 bases from J, with 13 bases between. The CDR3 extends over 12 amino acids. Germline-derived CDR1 and CDR2 are LGHNA and YNFKEQ. The CDR3 DNA is TGTGCCAGCAGCCACCCCGGGGCAGAACAGTTCTTC. Its protein is CASSHPGAEQFF.

The sample holds a few counts of this clonotype. The rearrangement links TRBV5-4 to TRBJ2-4; D gene unclear. This CDR3 spans 12 amino acids. The germline V gene has CDR1 SGHNT and CDR2 YYREEE (reference sequence). The V gene lost 5 bases and the J gene lost 9 bases, with 12 bases spanning the gap. The CDR3, as DNA: TGTGCCAGCAGTGTAAAGGGAAGCATTCAGTACTTC. Its translation: CASSVKGSIQYF.